The source of this T cell receptor beta chain is a study of T cells in Graves' hyperthyroidism and ophthalmopathy. Study observations and caveats: A model using 13 V-J features told ophthalmopathy apart from stable hyperthyroidism. Most clonotypes expanded in thyroid above 0.001 were likewise present in blood. Model-based prediction identified ophthalmopathy a median around 6.7 months prior to its onset.

Patients showing uncontrolled infection, other autoimmune disease, pregnancy or lactation were ineligible. Of note for this clonotype: Its antigen is not identified. Compared with germline, one end of the junction differs, possibly owing to a read error.

The CDR3 contains 16 residues. Germline V gene sequence: CDR1 LNHNV, CDR2 YYDKDF (reference sequence). It was RNA transcripts that yielded the amplified TCR beta CDR3 regions. Primed by the HTBI set, a first-round RT-PCR was run on the TCR CDR3. TCRdb redid the calling of the multiplex PCR reads with MiXCR, one entry per CDR3 protein. The sample includes approximately 560,000 distinct CDR3 sequences, approximately 44% of them seen just once. Sequenced: peripheral blood or thyroid tissue (not recorded which). The rearrangement links TRBV15 to TRBJ2-2; the D gene is possibly TRBD2 (6 bases). The sequence derives from a woman between 18 and 29 years old with Graves' hyperthyroidism. CDR3 in amino acids: CATGRVFERVTGELFF. For the CDR3, the DNA is TGTGCCACCGGCAGAGTTTTTGAGCGGGTCACCGGGGAGCTGTTTTTT.